These 7 T cell receptor beta chains were sequenced from one sample in a study of cytomegalovirus exposure and HLA in healthy donors. The study ran its PCR with 60 Vbeta and 13 Jbeta primers. Sequencing used immunoSEQ multiplex PCR; TCRdb keeps in-frame clones, though not all of them. This sample's clone table lists roughly 50,000 clones. The sequenced material came from PBMCs. All receptors come from a woman aged 55-75 years in good health and CMV-seropositive.

The rearrangement links TRBV20-1 to TRBJ2-7; D gene unclear. Germline V gene data show CDR1 as DFQATT and CDR2 as SNEGSKA (reference sequence). The CDR3 is 11 residues long. Trimming shortened V by 1 base and J by 7 bases, and 8 bases separated the two germline ends. CDR3 in amino acids: CSARGGWEQYF. The CDR3 region has the DNA TGCAGTGCTAGAGGAGGCTGGGAGCAGTACTTC.

The chain uses TRBV5-3 and TRBJ2-1; 13 bases fit TRBD2. TRBV5-3 is assigned to the ORF class and has an uncertain function. The trim removed 1 base at V and 2 bases at J, leaving 6 bases unmatched. The CDR3 covers 18 residues. The CDR3 bases are TGTGCCAGAAGCTTGTTTAGGACTAGCGGGAGCGCCTACAATGAGCAGTTCTTC. Translation: CARSLFRTSGSAYNEQFF.

The chain carries TRBV7-2 and TRBJ2-7; D might be TRBD1 (5 bases). Germline V gene lookup returns CDR1 SGHTA and CDR2 FQGNSA. V lost 2 bases to trimming and J lost 5 bases, with 7 bases between them. The length of the CDR3 is 12 residues. CDR3 bases: TGTGCCAGCAGCTTAACCAGGGACGAGCAGTACTTC. It yields the protein CASSLTRDEQYF. The whole variable domain, remainder taken from reference TRBV7-2 and TRBJ2-7, is GAGVSQSPSNKVTEKGKDVELRCDPISGHTALYWYRQSLGQGLEFLIYFQGNSAPDKSGLPSDRFSAERTGGSVSTLTIQRTQQEDSAVYLCASSLTRDEQYFGPGTRLTVT.

The chain links TRBV12-5 to TRBJ1-2, with 7 bases lining up with TRBD1. V dropped 7 bases and J dropped 8; count of bases not matched to a gene: 10. The CDR3 totals 13 residues. Germline V gene data show CDR1 as LGHNT and CDR2 as FRNRAP. The CDR3 sequence is CASAPGQTIGYTF. In nucleotides, the CDR3 is TGTGCTAGTGCCCCGGGACAGACTATCGGCTACACCTTC. The entire variable domain, with the rest obtained from reference TRBV12-5 and TRBJ1-2, is as follows: DARVTQTPRHKVTEMGQEVTMRCQPILGHNTVFWYRQTMMQGLELLAYFRNRAPLDDSGMPKDRFSAEMPDATLATLKIQPSEPRDSAVYFCASAPGQTIGYTFGSGTRLTVV.

The chain has TRBV6-5 and TRBJ1-2; 7 bases fit TRBD1. The CDR3 spans 14 residues. CDR1 and CDR2 (germline): MNHEY, SVGAGI. After removal of 7 bases from V and 4 bases from J, the junction contained 9 bases not matched to a gene. CDR3 protein: CASTSGDSVYGYTF. CDR3 DNA: TGTGCCAGCACCTCTGGGGACAGTGTCTATGGCTACACCTTC.

The rearrangement uses TRBV15 and TRBJ1-6; D is possibly TRBD1 (6 bases). Germline V lookup: CDR1 LNHNV, CDR2 YYDKDF (reference sequence). Trimming removed 6 bases from V and 7 bases from J, with 16 bases in between. This CDR3 is 15 amino acids long. CDR3 amino acids: CATSLTGFGNSPLHF. For the CDR3, the DNA is TGTGCCACCAGTCTTACAGGGTTCGGGAATTCACCCCTCCACTTT.

V usage is TRBV7-8 and J usage is TRBJ2-2, with a tentative D call TRBD2 (6 bases). This CDR3 is built from 15 residues. Trimming cost V 4 bases and J 8 bases, with 17 bases left between them. From germline, CDR1 is SGHVS and CDR2 FQNEAQ. The CDR3 sequence is CASSSRGDAGGELFF. For the CDR3, the DNA is TGTGCCAGCAGCTCCCGCGGGGACGCCGGAGGGGAGCTGTTTTTT.